This T cell receptor beta chain stems from a study of CD8 T cells in Susac syndrome. The study's findings and limits: Regarding the TCR sequencing and HLA analysis, the study admitted that a relatively small number of individuals were involved.

Trimming removed 5 bases from V and 5 bases from J; junction bases left unmatched: 9. CDR1 and CDR2 (germline): SGHRS, YFSETQ. There are 14 residues in the CDR3. On this clonotype itself: The antigen is unknown.

Random hexamers were used to reverse transcribe an amount of roughly 0.5 to 1 ug RNA. Amplification of TCR beta CDR3 by immunoSEQ multiplex PCR spanned 54 Vbeta and 13 Jbeta. TCRdb re-analysed the immunoSEQ multiplex PCR reads in MiXCR, keeping a single row per CDR3 protein. Of roughly 130,000 distinct CDR3 sequences listed, over 90% are singletons. Sequencing targeted TCR beta in blood CD8+ and CD4+ T cells. Healthy donors were controls matched for age and sex. This clonotype was obtained from a human donor in good health. The material sequenced was CD4+ T cells from PBMCs. This chain uses TRBV5-1 with TRBJ2-7; 8 bases agree with TRBD2. Here the CDR3 reads CASSPGGTNDEQYF. In DNA, the CDR3 is TGCGCCAGCAGTCCGGGGGGGACAAATGACGAGCAGTACTTC.